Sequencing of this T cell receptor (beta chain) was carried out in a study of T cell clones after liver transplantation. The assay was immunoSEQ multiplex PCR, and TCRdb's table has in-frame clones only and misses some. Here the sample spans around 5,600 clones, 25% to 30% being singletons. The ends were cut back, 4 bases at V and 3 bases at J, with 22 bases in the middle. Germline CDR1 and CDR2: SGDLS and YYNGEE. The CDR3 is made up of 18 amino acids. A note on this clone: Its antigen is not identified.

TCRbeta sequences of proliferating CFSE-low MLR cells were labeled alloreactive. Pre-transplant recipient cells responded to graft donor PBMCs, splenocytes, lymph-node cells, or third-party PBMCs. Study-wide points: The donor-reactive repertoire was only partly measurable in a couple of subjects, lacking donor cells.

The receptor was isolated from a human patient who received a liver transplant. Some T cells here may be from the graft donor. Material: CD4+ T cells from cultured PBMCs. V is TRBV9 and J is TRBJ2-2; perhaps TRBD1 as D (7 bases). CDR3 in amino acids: CASSPNHRGQGDTGELFF. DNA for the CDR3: TGTGCCAGCAGCCCAAACCATCGGGGGCAGGGGGACACCGGGGAGCTGTTTTTT. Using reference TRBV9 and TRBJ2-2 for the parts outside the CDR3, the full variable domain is DSGVTQTPKHLITATGQRVTLRCSPRSGDLSVYWYQQSLDQGLQFLIQYYNGEERAKGNILERFSAQQFPDLHSELNLSSLELGDSALYFCASSPNHRGQGDTGELFFGEGSRLTVL.